The T cell receptor beta chain under discussion was sequenced for a study of cytomegalovirus exposure and HLA in healthy donors (dated by TCRdb to 2016 to 2017). Looking at the study overall: A later analysis indicated that the roughly 120 validation repertoires were generated on the platform also employed for the approximately 690 repertoires of the first cohort. The aim of the study was to test whether cataloging public T cell receptors could identify signatures of past pathogen exposure. Along with the roughly 670-subject first cohort, a separate validation cohort of roughly 110 different subjects was used. High-throughput TCR immunosequencing, statistical association of individual TCRs with disease status, and machine learning were combined to predict cytomegalovirus infection status. Broader findings and caveats from the paper: The validation cohort had no HLA typing available for a later analysis, so co-occurrence within that cohort was assessed over all 120 or so repertoires. The classifier was reported to diagnose cytomegalovirus status with high specificity and sensitivity in both the original cohort and the validation cohort. Of the cluster scores, approximately 95% were above 0 in a later analysis, which found that TCRs clustered in the first cohort also tended to co-occur in the 120 validation repertoires. A few of the identified cytomegalovirus-associated TCR beta chains were confirmed in vitro to be specific for cytomegalovirus antigens. The study gave a list of around 170 TCR beta chains associated with cytomegalovirus. Most TCR sequences were observed very rarely across donors, whereas some public TCRs were present in many individuals. It was suggested by the authors that the approach could potentially be generalized to other disease states and immunological phenotypes.

The donors belonged to the validation cohort of approximately 130 subjects, which was separate from the approximately 700-subject first cohort. The method was the immunoSEQ multiplex PCR assay. In the original analysis: A statistical classification framework was built for diagnosing cytomegalovirus status from the catalog of TCR beta chain sequences. The clones in this table, taken by TCRdb from immuneACCESS, are in-frame only. Not every clone is retained; where verified, under half of the shortfall comes from an unresolved V gene, and the cause of the rest is unknown. For V, J and clone size, that table is used; D and trimming come from the DNA. Present in this sample are around 130,000 clones, approximately 87% of which were seen just once. The ten most abundant clones make up about 2% of the sample. This clone showed up just once. Its specific antigen is unknown. No base qualities exist here, and no much larger clone lies one base off it.

The sequencing sample was made of PBMCs. The source of this sequence is a woman aged 25 to 45 in good health and CMV-seronegative.

The DNA sequence is as follows: TGTGCCAGCAGCTTACACAGGGCGGGGAACACTGAAGCTTTCTTT. It is translated as CASSLHRAGNTEAFF. This chain is built from TRBV7-3 and TRBJ1-1, and possibly TRBD1, on 6 matching bases. The germline ends are 11 bases apart after V is trimmed by 2 bases and J by 1 base. From a lookup of the germline V gene, CDR1 and CDR2 are SGHTA and FQGTGA. Including the terminal cysteine and phenylalanine, the CDR3 comprises 15 residues. Here the CDR3 DNA is all that survives: 45 bases in frame from base 1.